The entry that follows covers one T cell receptor beta chain sequence. The CDR3 is 13 residues long. V was clipped by 8 bases and J by 6 bases; unmatched bases: 5. In germline, CDR1 is MDHEN, CDR2 SYDVKM. Participants were aged about 18 to 100 years from approximately 23 US areas. Each participant's cohort was designated according to participant-reported clinical history. The record originates from a study of blood T cell repertoires in COVID-19. Study at large: COVID-19 samples from acute and convalescent phases originated in the United States, Italy and Spain.

Original handling: Using reference gene primer amplification, nucleated cell counts were estimated. Profiling relied on immunoSEQ multiplex PCR, and the TCRdb table lists in-frame clones only, not all of them. V and J calls and clone size are copied from that table; D and trimming were computed from the DNA. Among a few hundred thousand clones listed, 85% to 90% were seen once. This clonotype was sampled from a woman aged 45-65 years who had been exposed to COVID-19. The sample taken for sequencing was PBMCs or T cells enriched from blood (not recorded which). The chain combines TRBV28 with TRBJ2-2; TRBD1 aligns across 8 bases. Written as DNA, the CDR3 is TGTGCCAGCCGCAGGGGGCGCTCCGGGGAGCTGTTTTTT. Amino acid sequence: CASRRGRSGELFF.